The subject of this entry is one T cell receptor (beta chain). Its antigen is not known. At the DNA level, this CDR3 is encoded by other sequences in the same sample as well. This sample was included in a study of Ad26.COV2.S vaccination and SARS-CoV-2 variants. Overall study: By the intramuscular route, Ad26.COV2.S was given once, or twice 56 days apart.

Specified treatment: around 19 received Ad26.COV2.S at low or high dose, single or two shots; about five received placebo; per-sample allocation not given. Following the first vaccine or placebo injection, samples were taken on day 63. Recruitment in Boston yielded a donor of adult age, 18-55 years. Study-level points and caveats: Considerable breadth of spike-specific CD8+ and CD4+ T cell responses has reportedly been documented following vaccination.

The CDR3 covers 13 residues. Germline V gene lookup returns CDR1 SGHVS and CDR2 FQNEAQ. Trimming shortened V by 1 base and J by 12 bases, and 15 bases separated the two germline ends. Some clones are missing from TCRdb's copy, which holds only in-frame ones; the method was immunoSEQ multiplex PCR. The data contain 410,000 or so clones, about 92% of them singletons. This material consisted of peripheral blood, taken in a trial of Ad26.COV2.S vaccine versus placebo. The chain employs TRBV7-8 and TRBJ1-2; TRBD1 might be the D (6 bases). This clonotype was sampled from a person between 18 and 59 years old who received the Ad26.COV2.S COVID-19 vaccine or a placebo. CDR3 protein: CASSLGRGSSDTF. The CDR3 DNA reads TGTGCCAGCAGCTTAGGAAGGGGGTCATCAGACACCTTC.